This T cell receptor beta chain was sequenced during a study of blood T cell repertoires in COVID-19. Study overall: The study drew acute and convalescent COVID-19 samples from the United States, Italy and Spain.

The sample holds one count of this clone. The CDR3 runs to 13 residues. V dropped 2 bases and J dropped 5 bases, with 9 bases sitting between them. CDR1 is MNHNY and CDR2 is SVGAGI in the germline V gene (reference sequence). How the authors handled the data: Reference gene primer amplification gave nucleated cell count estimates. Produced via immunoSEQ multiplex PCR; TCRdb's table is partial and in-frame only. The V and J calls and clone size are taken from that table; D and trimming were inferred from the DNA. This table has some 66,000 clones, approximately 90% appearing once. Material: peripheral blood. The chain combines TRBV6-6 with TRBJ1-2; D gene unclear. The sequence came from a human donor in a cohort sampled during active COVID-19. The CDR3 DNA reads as TGTGCCAGCAGTTACGCGCCGACATATGGCTACACCTTC. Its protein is CASSYAPTYGYTF.